This is a list of T cell receptor beta chains from one sample in a study of blood T cells in healthy people across ages. TCRdb independently ran MiXCR on the 5' RACE reads; one entry per CDR3 protein. The repertoire holds roughly 900,000 distinct CDR3 sequences, with around 48% as singletons. The sample comprised blood. These receptors were obtained from a man aged 25-45 years in good health. CDR3s include the opening cysteine and the closing phenylalanine or tryptophan. The D gene is left open where the match is weak. Clone size is shown for a subset of rows, as once, few, many or a class of expanded clone.

cdr3_aa,cdr3_nt,clone_size,d_call,j_call,v_call
CASSPQGPYNEQFF,TGTGCCAGCAGCCCCCAGGGGCCCTACAATGAGCAGTTCTTC,NA,NA,TRBJ2-1,TRBV7-3
CASSDRAPSQHF,TGTGCCAGCAGCGACCGGGCGCCGTCCCAGCATTTT,NA,NA,TRBJ1-5,TRBV2
CASSPSKNQPQHF,TGTGCCAGCTCACCATCGAAGAATCAGCCCCAGCATTTT,once,NA,TRBJ1-5,TRBV18
CATQRQLTDTQYF,TGTGCCACCCAAAGACAGCTCACAGATACGCAGTATTTT,NA,NA,TRBJ2-3,TRBV12-3/TRBV12-4
CASSLLQTPYNEQFF,TGTGCCAGCAGTTTATTACAAACACCCTACAATGAGCAGTTCTTC,NA,NA,TRBJ2-1,TRBV27
CASSPGPRGKLFF,TGTGCCAGCAGCCCGGGCCCCCGGGGAAAACTGTTTTTT,NA,NA,TRBJ1-4,TRBV12-3/TRBV12-4
CASRAGTSSGNTIYF,TGCGCCAGCAGGGCCGGCACCAGCTCTGGAAACACCATATATTTT,NA,NA,TRBJ1-3,TRBV4-3
CSASQGAAETQYF,TGCAGTGCTAGCCAGGGGGCGGCCGAGACCCAGTACTTC,NA,TRBD1,TRBJ2-5,TRBV20-1
CASSWADSYGGYTF,TGTGCCAGCAGCTGGGCCGACTCTTATGGGGGCTACACCTTC,NA,NA,TRBJ1-2,TRBV7-9
CASSYVLAGIQYF,TGTGCCAGCAGTTACGTCCTAGCGGGCATTCAGTACTTC,few,TRBD2,TRBJ2-4,TRBV6-2/TRBV6-3
CASSLTGLGQETQYF,TGTGCCAGCAGTTTAACGGGCCTCGGCCAAGAGACCCAGTACTTC,NA,NA,TRBJ2-5,TRBV28
CASSQVKVASGGGELFF,TGTGCCAGCAGCCAAGTTAAGGTTGCTAGCGGGGGCGGGGAGCTGTTTTTT,NA,TRBD2,TRBJ2-2,TRBV4-2
CASRTGAGNIQYF,TGTGCCAGCAGGACAGGGGCGGGAAACATTCAGTACTTC,NA,TRBD1,TRBJ2-4,TRBV28